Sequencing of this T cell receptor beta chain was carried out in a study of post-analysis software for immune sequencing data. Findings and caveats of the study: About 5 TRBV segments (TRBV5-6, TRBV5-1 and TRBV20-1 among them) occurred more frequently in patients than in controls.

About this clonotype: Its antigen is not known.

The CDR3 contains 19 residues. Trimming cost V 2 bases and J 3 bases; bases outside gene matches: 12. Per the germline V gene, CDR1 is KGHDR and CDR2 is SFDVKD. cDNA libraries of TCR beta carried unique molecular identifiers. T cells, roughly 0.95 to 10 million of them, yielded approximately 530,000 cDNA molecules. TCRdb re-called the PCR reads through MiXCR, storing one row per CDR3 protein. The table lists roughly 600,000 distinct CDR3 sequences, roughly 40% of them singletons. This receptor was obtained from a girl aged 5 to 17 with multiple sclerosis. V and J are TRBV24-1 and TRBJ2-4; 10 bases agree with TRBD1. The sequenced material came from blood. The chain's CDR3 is CATSDSLSTGGYGKNIQYF. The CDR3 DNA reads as TGTGCCACCAGTGATTCCCTATCGACAGGGGGCTATGGCAAAAACATTCAGTACTTC.